A single sample is the source of the 27 T cell receptor beta chains below, sequenced in a study of T cells in pancreatic ductal adenocarcinoma. Clones were sequenced by immunoSEQ multiplex PCR, and TCRdb holds only the in-frame ones, with some missing. The sample has 85,000 to 120,000 clones; 90% to 95% are singletons. The selected patients with pancreatic ductal adenocarcinoma had surgery but no neoadjuvant therapy. The sample comprised PBMCs. These receptors originate from a human donor with pancreatic ductal adenocarcinoma.

The chain recombines TRBV4-1 with TRBJ2-2; 8 bases are shared with TRBD2. This CDR3 spans 17 amino acids. Germline loops: CDR1 MGHRA, CDR2 YSYEKL. The V and J ends lost 4 bases and 4 bases, in that order; junction bases with no gene match: 11. CDR3 amino acids: CASSPLGASGGTGELFF. The CDR3 DNA follows: TGCGCCAGCAGCCCCCTGGGAGCGAGCGGGGGCACCGGGGAGCTGTTTTTT.

This chain connects TRBV4-1 to TRBJ2-4; D unresolved. CDR3 length: 14 amino acids. Trimming removed 5 bases from V and 4 bases from J, with 12 bases in between. CDR1 is MGHRA, CDR2 YSYEKL, per germline. Written as DNA, the CDR3 is TGCGCCAGCAGCACCCCCTCACGGAAAAACATTCAGTACTTC. This sequence encodes CASSTPSRKNIQYF.

This chain links TRBV10-3 with TRBJ2-7; the match to TRBD2 covers 9 bases. V was clipped by 2 bases and J by 3 bases; unmatched bases: 5. Per the germline V gene, CDR1 is ENHRY and CDR2 is SYGVKD. This CDR3 spans 15 amino acids. CDR3: CAISEISGRVYEQYF. The CDR3 DNA is TGTGCCATCAGTGAGATTAGCGGGAGAGTCTACGAGCAGTACTTC.

The rearrangement links TRBV5-1 to TRBJ2-3, with 8 positions matching TRBD1. Germline V lookup: CDR1 SGHRS, CDR2 YFSETQ. V shed 3 bases, J shed 4 bases, and the junction held 7 bases outside the gene matches. This CDR3 has 15 amino acids. The CDR3 here is CASSSTGVKADTQYF. CDR3 in DNA: TGCGCCAGCAGCTCGACAGGGGTAAAGGCAGATACGCAGTATTTT.

Concerning this clone: The DNA is omitted, as the CDR3 cannot be located on it reliably, and the CDR3 follows TCRdb's listing. This rearrangement joins TRBV28 to TRBJ1-5; the table's D gene call, TRBD1, was not cross checked with the DNA. Germline lookup yields CDR1 MDHEN and CDR2 SYDVKM. The CDR3 length is 14 residues, termini included. This CDR3 reads CASILGQGGQPQHF.

The chain recombines TRBV7-9 with TRBJ1-5; D gene uncertain. The CDR3 has 13 residues. Trimming took 5 bases from V and 4 from J, leaving 9 bases between them. Germline-derived CDR1 and CDR2 are SEHNR and FQNEAQ (reference sequence). In nucleotides, the CDR3 is TGTGCCAGCAGCCAAGAGGGAAATCAGCCCCAGCATTTT. Encoded protein: CASSQEGNQPQHF.

This clone turned up a few times. Other DNA sequences in the same sample also yield this CDR3. The rearrangement links TRBV7-3 to TRBJ2-2; TRBD2 agrees at 7 bases. The ends lost 5 bases at V and 2 bases at J; junction bases unmatched: 2. CDR1 is SGHTA and CDR2 is FQGTGA in the germline V gene. This CDR3 is 14 amino acids long. The CDR3 DNA reads TGTGCCAGCAGCCCTAGCGGAAACACCGGGGAGCTGTTTTTT. It specifies CASSPSGNTGELFF. Full variable domain (outside the CDR3, taken from reference TRBV7-3 and TRBJ2-2): GAGVSQTPSNKVTEKGKYVELRCDPISGHTALYWYRQSLGQGPEFLIYFQGTGAADDSGLPNDRFFAVRPEGSVSTLKIQRTERGDSAVYLCASSPSGNTGELFFGEGSRLTVL.

The rearrangement links TRBV7-7 to TRBJ2-7; 8 bases line up with TRBD1. Losses at the gene ends were 5 bases for V and 6 bases for J; bases not matched to a gene: 9. Germline CDR1 reads SSHAT; CDR2 reads FNYEAQ (reference sequence). The CDR3 length is 14 residues. The CDR3 is CASSPTGGSREQYF. The CDR3, as DNA: TGTGCCAGCAGCCCAACAGGGGGATCGCGCGAGCAGTACTTC.

The chain carries TRBV5-4 and TRBJ2-7; TRBD1 aligns across 8 bases. The CDR3 consists of 15 residues. J was trimmed by 0 bases and V by 4 bases; bases with no gene match: 6. Per the germline V gene, CDR1 is SGHNT and CDR2 is YYREEE (reference sequence). The CDR3 DNA follows: TGTGCCAGCAGCAATACAGGGGGTAGCTCCTACGAGCAGTACTTC. It encodes CASSNTGGSSYEQYF.

The rearrangement joins TRBV7-6 to TRBJ2-7; TRBD2 matches at 11 bases. CDR3 length: 15 residues. V lost 5 bases to trimming and J lost 6 bases; unmatched junction nucleotides: 9. Germline V gene data show CDR1 as SGHVS and CDR2 as FNYEAQ. CDR3 amino acids: CASSTGTSGPFEQYF. In nucleotides, the CDR3 is TGTGCCAGCAGCACTGGGACTAGCGGTCCGTTCGAGCAGTACTTC.

The chain joins TRBV28 to TRBJ2-3; 8 bases align to TRBD2. Per the germline V gene, CDR1 is MDHEN and CDR2 is SYDVKM. The trim removed 8 bases at V and 4 bases at J, leaving 8 bases unmatched. The CDR3 is 14 amino acids. CDR3 in amino acids: CASHRSGSADTQYF. In DNA, the CDR3 is TGTGCCAGCCACAGGAGCGGGAGCGCAGATACGCAGTATTTT.

V is TRBV18 and J is TRBJ2-1; the match to TRBD1 covers 7 bases. Germline loops: CDR1 KGHSH, CDR2 LQKENI. The ends lost 3 bases at V and 6 bases at J; junction bases unmatched: 2. The CDR3 spans 13 residues. The CDR3 sequence is CASSPRQGNEQFF. In DNA, the CDR3 is TGTGCCAGCTCACCCCGACAGGGCAATGAGCAGTTCTTC.

The chain joins TRBV18 to TRBJ2-3, with 12 nucleotides matching TRBD2. This CDR3 region has 18 residues. From germline, CDR1 is KGHSH and CDR2 LQKENI. V lost 0 bases, J lost 1 base, and 5 bases stayed unmatched. As DNA, the CDR3 is TGTGCCAGCTCACCACCTTGGACTAGCGGGACAGGCACAGATACGCAGTATTTT. Its protein product is CASSPPWTSGTGTDTQYF.

The chain couples TRBV18 to TRBJ1-4; 9 bases match TRBD1. Losses at the gene ends were 3 bases for V and 5 bases for J; bases not matched to a gene: 4. The germline gives CDR1 KGHSH, CDR2 LQKENI. The CDR3 length is 15 residues. CDR3 loop: CASSPMGQGNEKLFF. The CDR3 nucleotides are TGTGCCAGCTCACCGATGGGACAGGGAAATGAAAAACTGTTTTTT.

The rearrangement links TRBV5-1 to TRBJ2-3, with 7 bases fitting TRBD1. Looked up from germline, CDR1 is SGHRS and CDR2 is YFSETQ. V shed 4 bases, J shed 6 bases, and the junction held 14 bases outside the gene matches. This CDR3 has 16 residues. The CDR3 spells CASSLDRDSLGDTQYF. CDR3 bases: TGCGCCAGCAGCCTGGATCGGGACAGCCTCGGGGATACGCAGTATTTT.

The sample holds one count of this clone. The gene calls are TRBV10-3 and TRBJ1-4, with TRBD1 matching over 8 bases. The germline CDR1 and CDR2 sequences are ENHRY and SYGVKD. The CDR3 length is 17 residues. V shed 6 bases and J 0 bases; nucleotides not matched to a gene: 9. CDR3 bases: TGTGCCATCAGAGCAGACAGGGGAGTTGCAACTAATGAAAAACTGTTTTTT. Translating it yields CAIRADRGVATNEKLFF.

This rearrangement joins TRBV9 to TRBJ2-2; TRBD2 matches 10 bases. The CDR3 contains 16 residues. V shed 0 bases and J 4 bases; nucleotides not matched to a gene: 3. Germline CDR1 is SGDLS and CDR2 is YYNGEE. This chain's CDR3 is CASSVAAGGPTGELFF. For the CDR3, the DNA is TGTGCCAGCAGCGTAGCAGCGGGAGGGCCCACCGGGGAGCTGTTTTTT.

The J gene is TRBJ2-3, the V gene TRBV6-1; D remains ambiguous. CDR1 MNHNS and CDR2 SASEGT come from the germline V gene. Trimming cost V 2 bases and J 4 bases, with 10 bases left between them. This CDR3 spans 14 amino acids. CDR3 loop: CASSEYEAADTQYF. CDR3 nucleotide sequence: TGTGCCAGCAGTGAATACGAGGCCGCAGATACGCAGTATTTT.

J is TRBJ1-2 and V is TRBV5-4; weak D call: TRBD1 (6 bases). V was clipped by 2 bases and J by 6 bases, with 11 bases between them. Germline V CDR1 and CDR2: SGHNT, YYREEE (reference sequence). This CDR3 is built from 13 residues. The CDR3: CASSLQGSHGYTF. The DNA of the CDR3 is TGTGCCAGCAGCTTACAGGGTAGTCATGGCTACACCTTC.

This chain uses TRBV28 with TRBJ2-7, with D possibly being TRBD1 (6 bases). Trimming took off 1 base at V and 6 bases at J, with 16 bases between the two ends. The CDR3 covers 15 residues. Germline CDR1 reads MDHEN; CDR2 reads SYDVKM. CDR3 bases: TGTGCCAGCAGTTTATTTTTCAGGGGCAAGGGCGAGCAGTACTTC. Its translation is CASSLFFRGKGEQYF.

The chain combines TRBV28 with TRBJ2-5; unclear D gene. This CDR3 contains 13 residues. V lost 5 bases and J lost 1, with 8 bases in between. Germline V lookup: CDR1 MDHEN, CDR2 SYDVKM. In DNA form, the CDR3 reads TGTGCCAGCAGTCCCCACACCCAAGAGACCCAGTACTTC. This codes for CASSPHTQETQYF.

The chain joins TRBV9 to TRBJ2-5; 7 nucleotides match TRBD2. Germline CDR1 is SGDLS and CDR2 is YYNGEE. Trimming took 4 bases from V and 2 from J; bases not matched to a gene: 5. The CDR3 is made up of 14 amino acids. The CDR3 region has the DNA TGTGCCAGCAGCCCCCAGGGAGGGCAAGAGACCCAGTACTTC. Amino acids: CASSPQGGQETQYF. The complete variable domain, with remaining parts taken from reference TRBV9 and TRBJ2-5, reads DSGVTQTPKHLITATGQRVTLRCSPRSGDLSVYWYQQSLDQGLQFLIQYYNGEERAKGNILERFSAQQFPDLHSELNLSSLELGDSALYFCASSPQGGQETQYFGPGTRLLVL.

The V and J genes are TRBV30 and TRBJ2-2; D is perhaps TRBD2 (6 bases). Germline assignment: CDR1 GTSNPN and CDR2 SVGIG (reference sequence). The CDR3 extends over 14 amino acids. The V and J ends lost 4 bases and 4 bases respectively, with 13 bases between them. The CDR3 DNA sequence: TGTGCCTGGAATTCGCTCGGGAGCACCGGGGAGCTGTTTTTT. It specifies CAWNSLGSTGELFF.

V usage is TRBV5-4 and J usage is TRBJ2-5, with 9 bases aligning to TRBD1. This CDR3 has 13 amino acids. With 4 bases clipped from V and 5 bases from J, the junction kept 3 bases outside the gene matches. Germline-derived CDR1 and CDR2 are SGHNT and YYREEE (reference sequence). CDR3: CASSLTGGETQYF. As DNA, the CDR3 is TGTGCCAGCAGCCTCACAGGGGGCGAGACCCAGTACTTC.

V usage is TRBV18 and J usage is TRBJ1-2, with D uncertain. Germline V CDR1 and CDR2: KGHSH, LQKENI. CDR3 size: 13 residues. V was pared by 3 bases and J by 8 bases, with 13 bases between. CDR3 in amino acids: CASSPVIDGGYTF. CDR3 nucleotide sequence: TGTGCCAGCTCACCGGTAATCGACGGGGGCTACACCTTC.

The J gene is TRBJ2-4, the V gene TRBV5-1, with D tentatively TRBD1 (6 bases). Germline V gene data show CDR1 as SGHRS and CDR2 as YFSETQ. The CDR3 is 14 amino acids. V was shortened by 2 bases and J by 5 bases, with 11 bases between the two germline ends. CDR3 amino acids: CASSLAGAQNIQYF. CDR3 DNA: TGCGCCAGCAGCTTAGCAGGGGCCCAAAACATTCAGTACTTC.

This clone was observed a single time. The CDR3: CASSLATSGDTQYF. CDR3 bases: TGTGCCAGCAGTTTAGCGACTAGTGGAGATACGCAGTATTTT. The chain is built from TRBV6-5 and TRBJ2-3; tentative D call: TRBD2 (6 bases). Germline V CDR1 and CDR2: MNHEY, SVGAGI. CDR3 length: 14 residues. Trimming left V 4 bases short and J 5 bases short, with 13 bases between.